The rows below give T cell receptor beta chains drawn from one sample of a study of blood T cell repertoires in COVID-19. Assay: immunoSEQ multiplex PCR; the TCRdb copy retains only in-frame clones and omits some. The sample lists approximately 50,000 clones; over 75% were seen once. Input material: peripheral blood. All receptors come from a woman older than 75 with COVID-19, enrolled during active disease. Both conserved end residues are part of each CDR3. A D gene is named only where the DNA matches it firmly. Size tells how often a clone was seen (once, few, many) or the class of an expanded clone, and some rows leave it out.

J	D	V	size	CDR3	DNA
TRBJ2-5	TRBD2	TRBV30	-	CAWSPLAGAEETQYF	TGTGCCTGGAGTCCCCTAGCGGGAGCTGAGGAGACCCAGTACTTC
TRBJ2-5	TRBD2	TRBV7-9	-	CASSPSGRAGRETQYF	TGTGCCAGCAGCCCGTCGGGGAGGGCCGGTAGGGAGACCCAGTACTTC
TRBJ2-2	TRBD2	TRBV5-1	few	CASSLRGPAGRNTGELFF	TGCGCCAGCAGCTTGAGGGGTCCAGCGGGAAGGAACACCGGGGAGCTGTTTTTT
TRBJ2-2	TRBD2	TRBV7-3	-	CASSYLSGSTGELFF	TGTGCCAGCAGCTACCTAAGCGGGAGTACCGGGGAGCTGTTTTTT
TRBJ2-7	-	TRBV18	-	CASSPGRGEQYF	TGTGCCAGCTCACCGGGCAGGGGCGAGCAGTACTTC
TRBJ2-1	TRBD2	TRBV29-1	-	CSVLGLAGSSYNEQFF	TGCAGCGTCCTGGGACTAGCGGGCAGCTCCTACAATGAGCAGTTCTTC
TRBJ1-6	-	TRBV29-1	-	CSAYSTIGTLHF	TGCAGCGCCTATTCCACTATAGGAACCCTCCACTTT
TRBJ2-3	-	TRBV29-1	-	CSVDQGTTPDTQYF	TGCAGCGTTGATCAGGGGACTACCCCAGATACGCAGTATTTT
TRBJ2-5	TRBD1	TRBV24-1	-	CATSDNTGDSPQETQYF	TGTGCCACCAGTGACAATACAGGGGATTCCCCCCAAGAGACCCAGTACTTC
TRBJ1-5	-	TRBV6-2/TRBV6-3	-	CASSYAQVSNQPQHF	TGTGCCAGCAGTTACGCACAGGTTAGCAATCAGCCCCAGCATTTT
TRBJ2-2	TRBD2	TRBV7-6	-	CASSWGEGTGELFF	TGTGCCAGCAGCTGGGGGGAGGGCACCGGGGAGCTGTTTTTT
TRBJ2-3	-	TRBV7-9	-	CASREGARTDTQYF	TGTGCCAGCAGGGAGGGGGCGCGAACAGATACGCAGTATTTT
TRBJ2-3	-	TRBV6-4	-	CASSDSSGVGSDTQYF	TGTGCCAGCAGTGACTCTAGCGGCGTAGGGTCAGATACGCAGTATTTT
TRBJ2-7	-	TRBV6-2/TRBV6-3	-	CASSYHFEQYF	TGTGCCAGCAGTTATCATTTCGAGCAGTACTTC
TRBJ2-3	TRBD2	TRBV24-1	-	CATSDFTGGTDTQYF	TGTGCCACCAGTGATTTCACCGGGGGGACAGATACGCAGTATTTT
TRBJ2-1	TRBD2	TRBV24-1	-	CATSEWTSGWGNEQFF	TGTGCCACCAGTGAATGGACTAGCGGTTGGGGTAATGAGCAGTTCTTC
TRBJ2-5	TRBD2	TRBV3-1/TRBV3-2	-	CASSQEGLAGTPETQYF	TGTGCCAGCAGCCAAGAGGGACTAGCGGGGACGCCAGAGACCCAGTACTTC
TRBJ2-3	TRBD2	TRBV24-1	-	CATSDAGTSGSRWTQYF	TGTGCCACCAGTGATGCCGGGACTAGCGGCTCCCGGTGGACGCAGTATTTT
TRBJ1-5	-	TRBV6-1	-	CASSEDFGSGHQPQHF	TGTGCCAGCAGTGAAGACTTCGGGAGTGGCCATCAGCCCCAGCATTTT
TRBJ1-5	-	TRBV3-1/TRBV3-2	-	CASSQTGLGAISQPQHF	TGTGCCAGCAGCCAGACGGGGCTGGGGGCTATAAGTCAGCCCCAGCATTTT